This entry features one T cell receptor (beta chain) sequence. This sample stems from a study of blood T cell repertoires in COVID-19. Germline assignment: CDR1 SGHKS and CDR2 YYEKEE (reference sequence). The CDR3 extends over 15 amino acids. Trimming cost V 2 bases and J 3 bases; bases outside gene matches: 3. The data were produced by immunoSEQ multiplex PCR, yet TCRdb's version contains in-frame clones alone and is incomplete. The sample shows roughly 240,000 clones, approximately 82% of them seen only once. J is TRBJ2-2 and V is TRBV5-5, with 8 bases that match TRBD2. Sequencing input: peripheral blood. This TCR was sampled from a man aged 35 to 55 who had recovered from COVID-19. CDR3 region: CASSFGAGDTGELFF. CDR3 DNA: TGTGCCAGCAGCTTCGGAGCGGGAGACACCGGGGAGCTGTTTTTT.